The TCR beta chain described here comes from a study of OX40 agonist ivuxolimab in advanced cancers. Background on the study: Ivuxolimab, an agonistic anti-OX40 (CD134) antibody, was given to patients. Eligibility rules accepted prior anti-PD-1, anti-PD-L1 or anti-CTLA-4 therapy, and around 43% had some. Study-level points and caveats: Compared with CD4+, CD8+ T cells on average had more expanded clones. Clones of CD4+ and CD8+ blood T cells grew by week 6 at doses of 0.1 to 3.0 mg/kg.

The table came from immunoSEQ multiplex PCR; TCRdb's copy has only in-frame clones and leaves some out. This table holds about 59,000 clones, approximately 80% found once. This clone has a handful of counts. The antigen remains undetermined. CDR3 length equals 15 residues. Germline lookup yields CDR1 SNHLY and CDR2 FYNNEI. The J segment lost 10 bases and the V segment lost 0 bases, leaving 4 bases of the junction unmatched. Material: CD4+ or CD8+ T cells sorted from blood, obtained in a trial of the OX40 agonist ivuxolimab. The receptor's source is an adult with an advanced solid tumor such as melanoma, head and neck, liver or kidney cancer. V is TRBV2 and J is TRBJ1-6; 9 positions match TRBD1. Here the CDR3 reads CASSEAGTGFSPLHF. CDR3 DNA: TGTGCCAGCAGTGAAGCTGGGACAGGGTTCTCACCCCTCCACTTT.